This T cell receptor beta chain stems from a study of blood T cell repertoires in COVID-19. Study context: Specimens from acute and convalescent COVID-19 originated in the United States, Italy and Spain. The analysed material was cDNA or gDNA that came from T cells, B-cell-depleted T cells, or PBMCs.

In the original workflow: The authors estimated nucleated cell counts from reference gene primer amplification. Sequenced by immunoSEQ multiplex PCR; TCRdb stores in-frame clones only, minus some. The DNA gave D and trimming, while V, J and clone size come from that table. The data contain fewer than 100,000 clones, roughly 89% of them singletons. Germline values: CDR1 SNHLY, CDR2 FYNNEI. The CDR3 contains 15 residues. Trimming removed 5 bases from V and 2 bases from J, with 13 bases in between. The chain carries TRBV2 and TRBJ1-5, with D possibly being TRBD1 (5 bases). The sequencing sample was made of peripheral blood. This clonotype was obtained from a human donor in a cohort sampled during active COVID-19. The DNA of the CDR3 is TGTGCCAGCAGTCTAGACAGCGACGGCAATCAGCCCCAGCATTTT. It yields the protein CASSLDSDGNQPQHF.